These 9 T cell receptor beta chains share one sample of origin, sequenced in a study of chemoradiotherapy in HPV16-positive cancers. Using immunoSEQ multiplex PCR, the repertoire was profiled, and TCRdb retains in-frame clones only, with some absent. The sample holds some 70,000 clones; 88% are singletons and the top ten take just over 4%. The source material was blood, sampled from a patient who underwent chemoradiotherapy. The receptor set was obtained from a human donor with HPV-associated anogenital cancer.

The genes are TRBV9 and TRBJ2-2; the match to TRBD1 covers 8 bases. The V segment lost 1 base and the J segment 2 bases; nucleotides outside the gene matches: 4. The CDR3 contains 16 residues. CDR1 SGDLS and CDR2 YYNGEE come from the germline V gene. CDR3 in amino acids: CASSVRGTGNTGELFF. Here the CDR3 DNA reads TGTGCCAGCAGCGTAAGGGGGACAGGTAACACCGGGGAGCTGTTTTTT.

The gene calls are TRBV18 and TRBJ1-4; D unresolved. The CDR3 sequence is 14 residues long. Germline V gene lookup returns CDR1 KGHSH and CDR2 LQKENI. V was clipped by 2 bases and J by 0 bases, with 4 bases between them. This CDR3 reads CASSPTATNEKLFF. CDR3 nucleotides: TGTGCCAGCTCACCAACTGCAACTAATGAAAAACTGTTTTTT.

This chain joins TRBV20-1 and TRBJ1-1; the D is unclear. The CDR3 runs 11 residues. V lost 8 bases, J lost 5 bases, and 12 bases lay in between. The V gene's germline CDR1 is DFQATT and CDR2 SNEGSKA (reference sequence). DNA of the CDR3: TGCAGTACCGTTGCGGTGACTGAAGCTTTCTTT. This sequence encodes CSTVAVTEAFF.

V usage is TRBV29-1 and J usage is TRBJ1-2; 7 nucleotides agree with TRBD1. CDR1 SQVTM and CDR2 ANQGSEA come from the germline V gene. Germline trimming cut 6 bases from V and 3 bases from J; bases unmatched to any gene: 7. The CDR3 is 13 amino acids. Here the CDR3 DNA reads TGCAGCGTCGAAACCGGGACAGACTATGGCTACACCTTC. Translated, it gives CSVETGTDYGYTF.

The chain has TRBV5-4 and TRBJ2-5; possibly TRBD1 for D (6 bases). Germline loops: CDR1 SGHNT, CDR2 YYREEE (reference sequence). The CDR3 sequence is 13 residues long. V was shortened by 0 bases and J by 4 bases, with 7 bases between the two germline ends. CDR3 region: CASSLGTVETQYF. The CDR3 region has the DNA TGTGCCAGCAGCTTGGGGACAGTAGAGACCCAGTACTTC.

The chain uses TRBV6-6 and TRBJ2-3, with 13 nucleotides matching TRBD2. J lost 4 bases, V lost 6 bases, and 7 bases had no gene match. The V gene's germline CDR1 is MNHNY and CDR2 SVGAGI (reference sequence). The CDR3 has 16 amino acids. The CDR3 DNA reads as TGTGCCAGCAGCTCCCGGACTAGCGGGAGACCAGATACGCAGTATTTT. Translation: CASSSRTSGRPDTQYF.

The J gene is TRBJ1-4, the V gene TRBV5-4; weak D call: TRBD1 (5 bases). V was shortened by 0 bases and J by 4 bases, with 13 bases between the two germline ends. The germline V gene has CDR1 SGHNT and CDR2 YYREEE (reference sequence). The length of the CDR3 is 16 residues. CDR3 nucleotide sequence: TGTGCCAGCAGCTTGGGGGGACGGACCTTTAATGAAAAACTGTTTTTT. Its protein product is CASSLGGRTFNEKLFF.

The chain links TRBV28 to TRBJ1-5; D may be TRBD1 (5 bases). CDR1 and CDR2 from the germline V gene are MDHEN and SYDVKM. The ends were cut back, 2 bases at V and 0 bases at J, with 11 bases in the middle. The CDR3 length is 16 residues. The CDR3 region has the DNA TGTGCCAGCAGTTTAGGTGGGGGTTATAGCAATCAGCCCCAGCATTTT. The encoded protein is CASSLGGGYSNQPQHF.

The chain carries TRBV11-2 and TRBJ2-5; TRBD1 matches 8 bases. CDR1 is SGHAT and CDR2 is FQNNGV in the germline V gene. V was clipped by 5 bases and J by 8 bases; unmatched bases: 10. This CDR3 is built from 14 residues. This CDR3 is CASSLRDRTRTQYF. CDR3 bases: TGTGCCAGCAGCCTCCGGGACAGGACCCGCACCCAGTACTTC.